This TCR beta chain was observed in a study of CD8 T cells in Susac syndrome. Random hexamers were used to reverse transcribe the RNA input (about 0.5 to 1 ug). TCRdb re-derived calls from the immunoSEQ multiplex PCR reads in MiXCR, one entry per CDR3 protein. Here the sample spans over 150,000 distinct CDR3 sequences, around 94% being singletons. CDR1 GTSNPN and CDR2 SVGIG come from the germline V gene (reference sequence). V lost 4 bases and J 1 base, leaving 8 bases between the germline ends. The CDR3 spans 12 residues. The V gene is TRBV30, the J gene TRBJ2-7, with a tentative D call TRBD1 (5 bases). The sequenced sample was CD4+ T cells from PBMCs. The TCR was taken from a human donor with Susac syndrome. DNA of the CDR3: TGTGCCTGGACCCCAGGGTCCTACGAGCAGTACTTC. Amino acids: CAWTPGSYEQYF.